This T cell receptor beta chain appears in the sequencing data of a study of blood T cells in healthy people across ages. It was with a sample-barcoded 5' primer and a J-beta primer mix that a second PCR of about 7 to 12 cycles was run. MiXCR, applied by TCRdb to the 5' RACE reads, yields one record per CDR3 protein. The sample has 450,000 to 600,000 distinct CDR3 sequences; over 25% are singletons. Germline V gives CDR1 SGHRS, CDR2 YFSETQ. The CDR3 has 17 amino acids. V shed 0 bases, J shed 4 bases, and the junction held 6 bases outside the gene matches. This clonotype was picked up a small number of times. The data also belong to a second study, concerning T cells of mothers and their children.

This TCR came from a boy aged 2 to 10 in good health. The chain employs TRBV5-1 and TRBJ2-4; 11 positions agree with TRBD2. The sequencing input was blood. CDR3 in amino acids: CASSLGILAGGKNIQYF. The DNA of the CDR3 is TGCGCCAGCAGCTTGGGGATCCTAGCGGGAGGTAAAAACATTCAGTACTTC.